This T cell receptor beta chain was obtained from a study of blood T cell repertoires in COVID-19. About the research overall: The United States, Italy and Spain provided the acute and convalescent COVID-19 samples. In each case, the material was cDNA or gDNA derived from T cells, B-cell-depleted T cells, or PBMCs.

How the authors handled the data: Estimates of nucleated cell counts were drawn from the amplification of reference gene primers. Generated by immunoSEQ multiplex PCR, the TCRdb table keeps only in-frame clones and is missing some. D and trimming come from the DNA, and the V and J calls and clone size come from that table. The table records just over 150,000 clones, 75% to 90% of them present only once. Germline CDR1 reads SGHRS; CDR2 reads YFSETQ. The V and J ends lost 0 bases and 1 base respectively, with 8 bases between them. The CDR3 is made up of 15 amino acids. V usage is TRBV5-1 and J usage is TRBJ1-5; D not certain. The origin of this receptor is a human donor with acute or convalescent COVID-19. The donor label of this sample is uncertain. Sequencing used peripheral blood. Here the CDR3 DNA reads TGCGCCAGCAGCTTGGGTCAGTCGAGCAATCAGCCCCAGCATTTT. Its translation: CASSLGQSSNQPQHF.